The T cell receptor beta chain under discussion was sequenced for a study of blood T cell repertoires in COVID-19. Overall study context: Spain, Italy and the United States supplied samples that represented acute and convalescent COVID-19.

V gave up 4 bases and J gave up 0 bases, with 10 bases separating them. CDR3 length equals 15 residues. The germline V gene encodes CDR1 LNHDA and CDR2 SQIVND (reference sequence). Participants came from 24 US areas, aged about 18 to 89 years. Someone with COVID-19 had been met by exposed participants within 2 weeks before study entry. In the original workflow: Amplification of reference gene primers provided the estimated nucleated cell counts. Repertoires were generated with immunoSEQ multiplex PCR, while TCRdb's copy carries only in-frame clones and drops some. The DNA gave D and trimming, while V, J and clone size come from that table. The sample contains approximately 250,000 clones, around 93% of which appear only once.

This receptor was taken from a man aged 40-50 years who had been exposed to COVID-19. The chain links TRBV19 to TRBJ2-1, with D perhaps TRBD2 (6 bases). Sequencing was performed on PBMCs or T cells enriched from blood (not recorded which). CDR3 DNA sequence: TGTGCCAGTAGTAATAGCGGAAGCTCCTACAATGAGCAGTTCTTC. It specifies CASSNSGSSYNEQFF. Combining the CDR3 with reference TRBV19 and TRBJ2-1 gives the whole variable domain DGGITQSPKYLFRKEGQNVTLSCEQNLNHDAMYWYRQDPGQGLRLIYYSQIVNDFQKGDIAEGYSVSREKKESFPLTVTSAQKNPTAFYLCASSNSGSSYNEQFFGPGTRLTVL.